The 20 T cell receptor beta chains below come from one sample, sequenced in a study of Graves' ophthalmopathy and Graves' hyperthyroidism. RNA transcripts yielded amplified TCR beta CDR3 regions. Second-round multiplex PCR came after a first-round RT-PCR that employed HTBI primers. In TCRdb, the multiplex PCR reads were re-called with MiXCR into one record per CDR3 protein. The sample includes over a million distinct CDR3 sequences, about two fifths seen only once; the top ten take approximately 10%. The sample consisted of peripheral blood or thyroid tissue (not recorded which). The receptors here all came from an adult man with Graves' hyperthyroidism.

The V call is TRBV10-3, the J call TRBJ1-2; D ambiguous. The germline V gene has CDR1 ENHRY and CDR2 SYGVKD. CDR3 length equals 15 residues. The V end was cut by 8 bases, the J end by 0 bases, with 16 bases between. CDR3 loop: CAIADANFANYGYTF. The CDR3 DNA follows: TGTGCCATCGCGGACGCAAACTTTGCTAACTATGGCTACACCTTC.

The chain uses TRBV5-1 and TRBJ1-5; D gene uncertain. The germline gives CDR1 SGHRS, CDR2 YFSETQ. This CDR3 contains 13 residues. Trimming shortened V by 0 bases and J by 7 bases, and 8 bases separated the two germline ends. Here the CDR3 reads CASSLGQAQPQHF. For the CDR3, the DNA is TGCGCCAGCAGCTTGGGGCAGGCACAGCCCCAGCATTTT.

The genes are TRBV29-1 and TRBJ2-5; 9 nucleotides line up with TRBD1. Trimming at V came to 4 bases and at J to 14 bases, leaving 14 bases not matched to a gene. The CDR3 spans 13 residues. Germline V gene lookup returns CDR1 SQVTM and CDR2 ANQGSEA. CDR3 nucleotides: TGCAGCGTTGGAAGGACAGGGGAAAAACCTAGTTACTTC. Translated, it gives CSVGRTGEKPSYF.

This sequence joins TRBV14 and TRBJ1-1; possibly TRBD1 for D (5 bases). This CDR3 has 12 amino acids. Germline lookup yields CDR1 SGHDN and CDR2 FVKESK. Trimming cost V 5 bases and J 7 bases, with 11 bases left between them. The CDR3 reads CASSGGNIEAFF. CDR3 nucleotide sequence: TGTGCCAGCAGCGGGGGTAATATTGAAGCTTTCTTT.

The table lists this clonotype with a few counts. This chain links TRBV7-2 with TRBJ2-5, with 7 bases matching TRBD2. Germline V gives CDR1 SGHTA, CDR2 FQGNSA. The CDR3 covers 16 residues. V shed 2 bases and J 0 bases; nucleotides not matched to a gene: 6. This chain's CDR3 is CASSLILARYQETQYF. The DNA of the CDR3 is TGTGCCAGCAGCTTAATACTAGCGAGGTACCAAGAGACCCAGTACTTC. The entire variable domain, with the rest obtained from reference TRBV7-2 and TRBJ2-5, is as follows: GAGVSQSPSNKVTEKGKDVELRCDPISGHTALYWYRQSLGQGLEFLIYFQGNSAPDKSGLPSDRFSAERTGGSVSTLTIQRTQQEDSAVYLCASSLILARYQETQYFGPGTRLLVL.

This clonotype showed up many times. This sequence joins TRBV19 and TRBJ2-7, with D hard to call. This CDR3 has 14 amino acids. The germline gives CDR1 LNHDA, CDR2 SQIVND (reference sequence). Trimming removed 5 bases at V and 2 bases at J, with 13 bases between. The CDR3 coding sequence is TGTGCCAGTAGTGCCACCCCTACCCCCTACGAGCAGTACTTC. Translation gives CASSATPTPYEQYF.

The chain recombines TRBV10-3 with TRBJ1-1; TRBD1 aligns across 9 bases. CDR3 length: 16 residues. Germline V lookup: CDR1 ENHRY, CDR2 SYGVKD. The J segment lost 0 bases and the V segment lost 6 bases, leaving 8 bases of the junction unmatched. CDR3 in amino acids: CAISTGGRIMNTEAFF. In DNA form, the CDR3 reads TGTGCCATCAGCACAGGGGGCCGGATAATGAACACTGAAGCTTTCTTT.

The CDR3, as DNA: TGCAGTGCCAGCAGTGCTGGGGGCTTAAATTCACCCCTCCACTTT. It yields the protein CSASSAGGLNSPLHF. The rearrangement joins TRBV20-1 to TRBJ1-6; TRBD1 is a possible D gene (6 bases). CDR3 length: 15 residues. CDR1 is DFQATT, CDR2 SNEGSKA, per germline (reference sequence). Trimming took 6 bases from V and 7 from J, leaving 19 bases between them.

A few counts support this clonotype. The rearrangement links TRBV5-1 to TRBJ1-2; 7 nucleotides align to TRBD1. There are 15 residues in the CDR3. In germline, CDR1 is SGHRS, CDR2 YFSETQ. The junction had 11 bases not matched to a gene; V was cut back by 7 bases and J by 2 bases. The CDR3 coding sequence is TGCGCCAGCGCTCTAGAGGACAGGTTCAACTATGGCTACACCTTC. It codes for CASALEDRFNYGYTF.

This clonotype was seen more than once but under ten times. The DNA of the CDR3 is TGTGCCAGCAGCCAATTTAGCGGGGGGGCTGATCAAGAGACCCAGTACTTC. It translates to CASSQFSGGADQETQYF. This chain links TRBV9 with TRBJ2-5, with 11 bases fitting TRBD2. V lost 4 bases and J lost 2; bases outside the gene matches: 10. Germline-derived CDR1 and CDR2 are SGDLS and YYNGEE. This CDR3 comprises 17 residues.

The rearrangement links TRBV7-9 to TRBJ1-2; D possibly corresponds to TRBD1 (5 bases). V dropped 5 bases and J dropped 4 bases, with 23 bases sitting between them. CDR1 and CDR2 from the germline V gene are SEHNR and FQNEAQ (reference sequence). The CDR3 loop spans 17 amino acids. This chain's CDR3 is CASSRAAGQGSGYGYTF. The CDR3 region has the DNA TGTGCCAGCAGCCGAGCCGCGGGGCAGGGCTCCGGCTATGGCTACACCTTC.

The V gene is TRBV5-1, the J gene TRBJ1-4; D gene unclear. V lost 7 bases and J 0 bases, leaving 10 bases between the germline ends. In germline, CDR1 is SGHRS, CDR2 YFSETQ. This CDR3 has 14 residues. In DNA form, the CDR3 reads TGCGCCAGCGGCCGGGATGCAACTAATGAAAAACTGTTTTTT. It specifies CASGRDATNEKLFF.

The CDR3 DNA reads as TGCGCCAGCAGCCTCAAAATTGGACTAGCGGGGGGATCCTACGAGCAGTACTTC. As protein: CASSLKIGLAGGSYEQYF. This chain uses TRBV5-1 with TRBJ2-7; 14 bases line up with TRBD2. Germline V CDR1 and CDR2: SGHRS, YFSETQ. V lost 4 bases to trimming and J lost 1 base; unmatched junction nucleotides: 10. The length of the CDR3 is 18 residues.

This chain joins TRBV19 and TRBJ1-5; TRBD1 matches 9 bases. J was trimmed by 14 bases and V by 5 bases; bases with no gene match: 10. From germline, CDR1 is LNHDA and CDR2 SQIVND (reference sequence). This CDR3 contains 13 residues. This CDR3 is CASSPGQGLYEHF. The CDR3 DNA follows: TGTGCCAGTAGTCCGGGACAGGGCTTGTACGAGCATTTT.

J is TRBJ1-5 and V is TRBV10-3; 7 bases align to TRBD1. J lost 5 bases, V lost 2 bases, and 3 bases had no gene match. Germline V lookup: CDR1 ENHRY, CDR2 SYGVKD. The length of the CDR3 is 14 residues. As DNA, the CDR3 is TGTGCCATCAGTGAGACAGGGGCGGATCAGCCCCAGCATTTT. Translating it yields CAISETGADQPQHF.

This clonotype was detected many times. This chain joins TRBV12-3 or TRBV12-4 and TRBJ1-5; D gene uncertain. The V end was cut by 6 bases, the J end by 0 bases, with 3 bases between. The CDR3 consists of 12 residues. The CDR3 is CASRYSNQPQHF. The DNA of the CDR3 is TGTGCCAGCAGATATAGCAATCAGCCCCAGCATTTT.

This clonotype occurred many times. The V call is TRBV20-1, the J call TRBJ1-5, with 10 bases that match TRBD1. This CDR3 spans 15 amino acids. Unmatched junction bases numbered 6, after V lost 2 bases and J lost 5 bases. Per the germline V gene, CDR1 is DFQATT and CDR2 is SNEGSKA (reference sequence). The CDR3 sequence is CSARRPGTGDQPQHF. The CDR3 bases are TGCAGTGCTAGACGACCCGGGACAGGGGATCAGCCCCAGCATTTT.

This clonotype has ten or more counts. V gene TRBV20-1 combines with J gene TRBJ2-5, with 8 nucleotides matching TRBD1. With V trimmed by 3 bases and J by 5 bases, 8 bases remained unmatched. The germline CDR1 and CDR2 sequences are DFQATT and SNEGSKA (reference sequence). The CDR3 runs 14 residues. CDR3 DNA sequence: TGCAGTGCTAGTCCGACAGGGGTGGGGGAGACCCAGTACTTC. It encodes CSASPTGVGETQYF.

This rearrangement joins TRBV7-8 to TRBJ1-5; D possibly corresponds to TRBD1 (5 bases). Germline loops: CDR1 SGHVS, CDR2 FQNEAQ. There are 15 residues in the CDR3. V lost 4 bases to trimming and J lost 11 bases, with 21 bases between them. Here the CDR3 DNA reads TGTGCCAGCAGCTCCCCGCCCCGGGACCAAGAGACCCAGCATTTT. Encoded protein: CASSSPPRDQETQHF.

The rearrangement uses TRBV2 and TRBJ2-7; the D is unclear. Germline V gene lookup returns CDR1 SNHLY and CDR2 FYNNEI. The CDR3 extends over 15 amino acids. V lost 0 bases, J lost 5 bases, and 14 bases lay in between. The CDR3 DNA is TGTGCCAGCAGTGAAGCTAGCCGACAATTCGACGAGCAGTACTTC. Its protein product is CASSEASRQFDEQYF.